The 18 T cell receptor beta chains reported below all come from one sample, sequenced in a study of cytomegalovirus exposure and HLA in healthy donors. PCR was performed using 60 Vbeta and 13 Jbeta primers. Here immunoSEQ multiplex PCR was the method, and the copy in TCRdb shows in-frame clones only, minus some. This sample carries roughly 70,000 clones, around three quarters of them seen once, and the ten largest clones take over 6%. Source material: PBMCs. The receptors originated from a man aged 45-65 years in good health and CMV-seronegative.

The V gene is TRBV9, the J gene TRBJ2-3; 8 bases are a match to TRBD1. The CDR3 consists of 14 residues. Germline V gene data show CDR1 as SGDLS and CDR2 as YYNGEE. The J segment lost 10 bases and the V segment lost 0 bases, leaving 7 bases of the junction unmatched. DNA of the CDR3: TGTGCCAGCAGCGTAGACTTAGACAGGGGCCCGCAGTATTTT. This codes for CASSVDLDRGPQYF.

The V call is TRBV28, the J call TRBJ2-7, with 10 bases identical to TRBD2. The CDR3 has 14 residues. V lost 7 bases, J lost 6 bases, and 9 bases stayed unmatched. CDR1 is MDHEN, CDR2 SYDVKM, per germline. The CDR3 bases are TGTGCCAGCACTGGGGGACTAGCGTTGTCCGAGCAGTACTTC. As protein: CASTGGLALSEQYF.

The chain combines TRBV28 with TRBJ1-1; weak D call: TRBD1 (5 bases). There are 14 residues in the CDR3. Germline V gene sequence: CDR1 MDHEN, CDR2 SYDVKM. V lost 5 bases and J lost 7, with 17 bases in between. CDR3 sequence: CASSILDSRNEAFF. In DNA form, the CDR3 reads TGTGCCAGCAGTATCCTAGACAGCAGGAATGAAGCTTTCTTT.

The V and J genes are TRBV11-2 and TRBJ2-7, with TRBD1 matching 9 bases. Trimming at V came to 3 bases and at J to 3 bases, leaving 12 bases not matched to a gene. Germline V CDR1 and CDR2: SGHAT, FQNNGV. The CDR3 runs to 17 residues. The CDR3 DNA reads TGTGCCAGCAGCTTCAAGCCGGGACAGGGAAGGCTCTACGAGCAGTACTTC. As protein: CASSFKPGQGRLYEQYF.

The chain joins TRBV2 to TRBJ2-7, with TRBD2 matching over 12 bases. V dropped 4 bases and J dropped 7; count of bases not matched to a gene: 20. CDR1 is SNHLY, CDR2 FYNNEI, per germline. The CDR3 has 19 residues. The CDR3 region is CASSVSFNPQRTSGKEQYF. The CDR3 region has the DNA TGTGCCAGCAGTGTTAGTTTTAATCCCCAAAGGACTAGCGGGAAGGAGCAGTACTTC.

The sample holds one count of this clone. The chain links TRBV6-5 to TRBJ1-2; 7 bases are a match to TRBD1. Trimming removed 6 bases from V and 4 bases from J; junction bases left unmatched: 8. CDR1 MNHEY and CDR2 SVGAGI come from the germline V gene. This CDR3 region has 14 residues. The chain's CDR3 is CASSPLRGVYGYTF. In DNA form, the CDR3 reads TGTGCCAGCAGCCCTCTCAGGGGGGTCTATGGCTACACCTTC.

The V gene is TRBV2, the J gene TRBJ2-5; D might be TRBD1 (5 bases). The CDR3 has 13 residues. V lost 5 bases to trimming and J lost 3 bases, with 10 bases between them. Germline values: CDR1 SNHLY, CDR2 FYNNEI. The CDR3 sequence is CASSRSREETQYF. The CDR3 DNA reads TGTGCCAGCAGTCGGTCCAGGGAAGAGACCCAGTACTTC.

The J gene is TRBJ2-5, the V gene TRBV28; tentatively, D is TRBD2 (5 bases). Germline V gives CDR1 MDHEN, CDR2 SYDVKM. The CDR3 runs to 13 residues. Trimming stripped 6 bases from V and 5 bases from J, with 13 bases between. Here the CDR3 reads CASRDFGRETQYF. As DNA, the CDR3 is TGTGCCAGCAGGGACTTCGGCAGGGAGACCCAGTACTTC.

V usage is TRBV11-2 and J usage is TRBJ1-4; TRBD1 matches 7 bases. CDR1 and CDR2 from the germline V gene are SGHAT and FQNNGV. The CDR3 is 15 amino acids. Trimming took 2 bases from V and 8 from J; bases not matched to a gene: 8. CDR3 sequence reads: CASSLQGGLGEKLFF. CDR3 DNA: TGTGCCAGCAGCTTACAGGGGGGCCTTGGAGAAAAACTGTTTTTT.

This chain connects TRBV28 to TRBJ1-2, with a tentative D call TRBD1 (6 bases). CDR1 is MDHEN, CDR2 SYDVKM, per germline. The V end lost 2 bases, the J end lost 7 bases, and 14 bases lay between the germline ends. The CDR3 length is 14 residues. DNA for the CDR3: TGTGCCAGCAGTTTACCGGGGGGGGCCGGTGGCTACACCTTC. Translating it yields CASSLPGGAGGYTF.

The chain joins TRBV2 to TRBJ2-2, with 8 bases matching TRBD1. With 6 bases clipped from V and 4 bases from J, the junction kept 7 bases outside the gene matches. Germline assignment: CDR1 SNHLY and CDR2 FYNNEI. This CDR3 region has 15 residues. The CDR3 sequence: CASSPRGHGTGELFF. The CDR3 bases are TGTGCCAGCAGCCCCAGGGGGCACGGCACCGGGGAGCTGTTTTTT.

In its sample, this clone was seen once. The chain employs TRBV7-6 and TRBJ1-4; D possibly corresponds to TRBD1 (6 bases). Looked up from germline, CDR1 is SGHVS and CDR2 is FNYEAQ. The CDR3 extends over 15 amino acids. V dropped 4 bases and J dropped 1 base, with 10 bases sitting between them. This CDR3 reads CASSSNRVTNEKLFF. CDR3 nucleotide sequence: TGTGCCAGCAGCTCAAACAGGGTAACTAATGAAAAACTGTTTTTT.

V and J are TRBV18 and TRBJ1-1; D is unresolved. Germline V lookup: CDR1 KGHSH, CDR2 LQKENI. The CDR3 runs to 16 residues. The V end was cut by 1 base, the J end by 5 bases, with 17 bases between. CDR3 sequence: CASSPRLPSTPTEAFF. CDR3 in DNA: TGTGCCAGCTCACCACGATTACCGAGTACTCCGACTGAAGCTTTCTTT.

This chain joins TRBV27 and TRBJ2-4; D unclear. Per germline, CDR1 MNHEY and CDR2 SMNVEV (reference sequence). The CDR3 sequence is 14 residues long. V dropped 6 bases and J dropped 0 bases, with 9 bases sitting between them. CDR3 amino acids: CASRGSQAKNIQYF. CDR3 DNA sequence: TGTGCCAGCAGGGGCAGCCAAGCCAAAAACATTCAGTACTTC.

This clone was counted between two and nine times. V is TRBV10-3 and J is TRBJ1-1, with D unclear. The germline gives CDR1 ENHRY, CDR2 SYGVKD. The CDR3 totals 13 residues. Trimming cost V 5 bases and J 4 bases, with 11 bases left between them. In DNA form, the CDR3 reads TGTGCCATCAGTACCGGGTCGCCCACTGAAGCTTTCTTT. It specifies CAISTGSPTEAFF.

The chain joins TRBV19 to TRBJ2-7; 7 bases map to TRBD1. Looked up from germline, CDR1 is LNHDA and CDR2 is SQIVND (reference sequence). CDR3 length: 13 residues. J lost 6 bases, V lost 7 bases, and 9 bases had no gene match. CDR3 residues: CASTKTGFGEQYF. The CDR3 DNA follows: TGTGCCAGTACCAAGACAGGGTTCGGCGAGCAGTACTTC.

The gene calls are TRBV28 and TRBJ1-2; a possible D gene is TRBD1 (5 bases). The CDR3 has 15 amino acids. V was trimmed by 1 base and J by 5 bases, leaving 14 bases between them. Germline V gene data show CDR1 as MDHEN and CDR2 as SYDVKM. The CDR3 sequence: CASSLSPGVGYGYTF. The DNA for the CDR3 is TGTGCCAGCAGTTTATCGCCGGGGGTGGGATATGGCTACACCTTC.

J is TRBJ2-5 and V is TRBV5-1; TRBD2 agrees at 8 bases. The CDR3 consists of 14 residues. With V trimmed by 9 bases and J by 4 bases, 11 bases remained unmatched. The germline V gene has CDR1 SGHRS and CDR2 YFSETQ. As DNA, the CDR3 is TGCGCCACCGGGACTAGTCAAGGGGGAGAGACCCAGTACTTC. It encodes CATGTSQGGETQYF.